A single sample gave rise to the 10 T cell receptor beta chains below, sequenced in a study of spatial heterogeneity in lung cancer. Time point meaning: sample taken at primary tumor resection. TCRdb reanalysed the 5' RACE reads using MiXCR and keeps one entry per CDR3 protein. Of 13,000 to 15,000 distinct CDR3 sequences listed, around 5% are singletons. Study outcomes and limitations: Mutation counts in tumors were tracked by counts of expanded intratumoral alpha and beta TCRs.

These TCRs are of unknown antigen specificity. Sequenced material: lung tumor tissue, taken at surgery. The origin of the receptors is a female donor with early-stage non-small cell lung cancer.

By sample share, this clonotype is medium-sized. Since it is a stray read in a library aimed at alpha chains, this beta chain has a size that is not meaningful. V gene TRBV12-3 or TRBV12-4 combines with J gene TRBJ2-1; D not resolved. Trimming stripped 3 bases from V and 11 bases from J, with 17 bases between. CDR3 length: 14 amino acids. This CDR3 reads CASSFSLGIPQQFF. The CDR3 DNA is TGTGCCAGCAGTTTTTCCTTGGGTATCCCCCAGCAGTTCTTC.

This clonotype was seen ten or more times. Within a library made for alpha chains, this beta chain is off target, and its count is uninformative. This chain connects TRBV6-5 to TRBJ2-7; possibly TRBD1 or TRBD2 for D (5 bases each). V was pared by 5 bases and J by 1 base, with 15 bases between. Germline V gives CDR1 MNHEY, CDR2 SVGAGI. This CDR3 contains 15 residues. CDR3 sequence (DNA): TGTGCCAGCAGTCCCCCCCCGGGGCCTTCCTACGAGCAGTACTTC. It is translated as CASSPPPGPSYEQYF.

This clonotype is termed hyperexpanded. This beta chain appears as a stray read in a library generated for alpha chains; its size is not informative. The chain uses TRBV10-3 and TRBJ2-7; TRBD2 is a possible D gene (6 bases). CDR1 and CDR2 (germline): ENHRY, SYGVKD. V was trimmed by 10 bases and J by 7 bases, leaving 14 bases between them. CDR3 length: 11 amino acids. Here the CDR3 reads CATGLTSEQYF. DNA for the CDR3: TGTGCCACCGGATTGACTAGTGAGCAGTACTTC.

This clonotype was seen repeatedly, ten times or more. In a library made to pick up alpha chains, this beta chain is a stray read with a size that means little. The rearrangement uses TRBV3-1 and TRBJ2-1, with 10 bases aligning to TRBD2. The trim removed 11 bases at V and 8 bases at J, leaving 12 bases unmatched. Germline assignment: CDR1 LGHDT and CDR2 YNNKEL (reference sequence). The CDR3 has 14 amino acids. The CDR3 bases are TGTGCCTCCTTGCCCAGCGGGGGGGCTGATGAGCAGTTCTTC. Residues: CASLPSGGADEQFF.

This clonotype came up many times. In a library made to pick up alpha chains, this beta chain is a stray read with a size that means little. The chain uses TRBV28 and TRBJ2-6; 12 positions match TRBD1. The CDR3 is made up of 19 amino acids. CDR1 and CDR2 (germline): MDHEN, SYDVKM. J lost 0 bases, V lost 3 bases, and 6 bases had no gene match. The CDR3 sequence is CASSLSGTGGFSGANVLTF. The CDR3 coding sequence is TGTGCCAGCAGTTTGTCGGGGACAGGGGGCTTCTCTGGGGCCAACGTCCTGACTTTC.

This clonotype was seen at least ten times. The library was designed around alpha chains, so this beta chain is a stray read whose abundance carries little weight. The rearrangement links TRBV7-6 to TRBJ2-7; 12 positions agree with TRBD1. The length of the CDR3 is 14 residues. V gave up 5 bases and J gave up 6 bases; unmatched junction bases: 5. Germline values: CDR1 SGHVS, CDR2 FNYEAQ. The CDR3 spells CASSRPGQGAEQYF. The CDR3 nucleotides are TGTGCCAGCAGCAGACCGGGACAGGGGGCCGAGCAGTACTTC.

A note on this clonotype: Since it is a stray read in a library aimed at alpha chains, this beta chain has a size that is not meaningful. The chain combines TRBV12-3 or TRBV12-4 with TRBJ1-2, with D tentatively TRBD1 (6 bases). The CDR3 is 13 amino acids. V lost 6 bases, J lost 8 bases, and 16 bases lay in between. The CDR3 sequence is CASSNIRQGGYTF. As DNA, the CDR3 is TGTGCCAGCAGCAATATTCGTCAGGGGGGCTACACCTTC.

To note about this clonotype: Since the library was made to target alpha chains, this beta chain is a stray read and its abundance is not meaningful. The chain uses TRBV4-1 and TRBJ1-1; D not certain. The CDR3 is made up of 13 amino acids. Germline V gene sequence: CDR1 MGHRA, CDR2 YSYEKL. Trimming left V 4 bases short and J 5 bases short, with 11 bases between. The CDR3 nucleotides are TGCGCCAGCAGCCCGCCTCTTGGAACTGAAGCTTTCTTT. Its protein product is CASSPPLGTEAFF.

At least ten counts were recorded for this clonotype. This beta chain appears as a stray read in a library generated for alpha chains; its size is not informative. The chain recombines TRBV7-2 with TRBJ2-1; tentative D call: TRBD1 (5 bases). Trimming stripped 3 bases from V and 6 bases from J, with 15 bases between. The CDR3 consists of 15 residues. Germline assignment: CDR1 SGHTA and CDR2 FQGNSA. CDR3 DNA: TGTGCCAGCAGCTTGGATCCCTCAAGGGGCAATGAGCAGTTCTTC. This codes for CASSLDPSRGNEQFF.

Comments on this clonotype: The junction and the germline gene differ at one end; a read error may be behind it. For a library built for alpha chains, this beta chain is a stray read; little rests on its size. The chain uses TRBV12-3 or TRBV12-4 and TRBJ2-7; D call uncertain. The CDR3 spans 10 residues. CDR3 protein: CASTSHEQYF. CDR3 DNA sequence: TGTGCCAGCACCTCCCACGAGCAGTACTTC.